The 27 T cell receptor beta chains below come from one sample, sequenced in a study of a mutant IDH1 vaccine in newly diagnosed glioma. Method: immunoSEQ multiplex PCR; TCRdb's copy keeps in-frame clones and lacks some. The repertoire consists of about 60,000 clones, with approximately 84% occurring once and the leading ten covering 8.5% to 9.5%. No antigen has been identified for these receptors. Time point in this sample: week 11, during vaccination. Vaccine doses each comprised 300 ug of mutant IDH1 20-mer peptide, with topical imiquimod. The sample was PBMCs, taken from a glioma patient whose treatment included an IDH1 peptide vaccine. Receptors were obtained from a woman in her 50s with glioma.

The sample holds one count of this clone. DNA of the CDR3: TGTGCCAGCAGTTCCATGGATTTCGGTCAGCCCCAGCATTTT. It encodes CASSSMDFGQPQHF. The gene calls are TRBV6-5 and TRBJ1-5; D remains unclear. Germline assignment: CDR1 MNHEY and CDR2 SVGAGI. This CDR3 region has 14 residues. Trimming removed 4 bases from V and 6 bases from J, with 13 bases in between.

The chain links TRBV6-5 to TRBJ2-7; either TRBD1 or TRBD2 may supply D (5 bases each). Trimming cost V 4 bases and J 6 bases, with 7 bases left between them. The CDR3 is 11 amino acids. The germline gives CDR1 MNHEY, CDR2 SVGAGI. CDR3 region: CASSSRGEQYF. The CDR3 nucleotides read TGTGCCAGCAGTTCGAGGGGCGAGCAGTACTTC.

CDR3 sequence reads: CASSVFTGRRTDTQYF. The CDR3, as DNA: TGTGCCAGCAGCGTATTCACAGGGCGTCGCACAGATACGCAGTATTTT. The chain combines TRBV9 with TRBJ2-3; D may be TRBD1 (6 bases). This CDR3 is built from 16 residues. Germline CDR1 and CDR2: SGDLS and YYNGEE. Trimming stripped 1 base from V and 1 base from J, with 13 bases between.

The rearrangement joins TRBV18 to TRBJ1-3, with a weak D call TRBD1 (6 bases). Per germline, CDR1 KGHSH and CDR2 LQKENI. This CDR3 has 15 residues. V was clipped by 3 bases and J by 0 bases, with 9 bases between them. This CDR3 is CASSPGQSSGNTIYF. Here the CDR3 DNA reads TGTGCCAGCTCACCGGGACAAAGCTCTGGAAACACCATATATTTT.

V usage is TRBV4-1 and J usage is TRBJ2-1, with D possibly being TRBD2 (6 bases). The CDR3 totals 15 residues. Germline V lookup: CDR1 MGHRA, CDR2 YSYEKL. Trimming shortened V by 4 bases and J by 3 bases, and 13 bases separated the two germline ends. The CDR3 here is CASSLVGGGYNEQFF. CDR3 DNA sequence: TGCGCCAGCAGCCTAGTGGGGGGAGGCTACAATGAGCAGTTCTTC.

The chain carries TRBV5-1 and TRBJ1-2; 8 bases are a match to TRBD1. The CDR3 loop spans 14 amino acids. Unmatched junction bases numbered 6, after V lost 0 bases and J lost 8 bases. Per the germline V gene, CDR1 is SGHRS and CDR2 is YFSETQ. CDR3 protein: CASSLVQGAEGYTF. In DNA, the CDR3 is TGCGCCAGCAGCTTGGTCCAGGGGGCTGAAGGCTACACCTTC.

The J gene is TRBJ1-1, the V gene TRBV29-1; TRBD1 aligns across 7 bases. V was clipped by 4 bases and J by 4 bases; unmatched bases: 9. Germline V gene data show CDR1 as SQVTM and CDR2 as ANQGSEA. There are 14 residues in the CDR3. The CDR3 here is CSVVLQGRVTEAFF. As DNA, the CDR3 is TGCAGCGTTGTCCTACAGGGGCGGGTCACTGAAGCTTTCTTT.

The table lists this clone with a few counts. CDR3 nucleotides: TGCGCCAGCAGCCAAGATCCTCCCCGGGATCAGCCCCAGCATTTT. Protein: CASSQDPPRDQPQHF. The V call is TRBV4-1, the J call TRBJ1-5; D gene unclear. The CDR3 loop spans 15 amino acids. CDR1 is MGHRA, CDR2 YSYEKL, per germline. Trimming left V 0 bases short and J 5 bases short, with 11 bases between.

The genes are TRBV9 and TRBJ2-7; D is tentatively TRBD1 or TRBD2 (5 bases each). Germline CDR1 is SGDLS and CDR2 is YYNGEE. This CDR3 is 13 amino acids long. With 5 bases removed from V and 1 base from J, the gap between germline ends came to 10 bases. This chain's CDR3 is CASSSEGSYEQYF. In DNA form, the CDR3 reads TGTGCCAGCAGTTCCGAGGGGTCCTACGAGCAGTACTTC.

The chain uses TRBV5-4 and TRBJ2-7, with 7 bases matching TRBD2. The CDR3 totals 17 residues. CDR1 and CDR2 from the germline V gene are SGHNT and YYREEE (reference sequence). V gave up 3 bases and J gave up 5 bases; unmatched junction bases: 17. This CDR3 reads CASSSGTTTSRRHEQYF. The CDR3 DNA is TGTGCCAGCAGCTCAGGCACAACGACTAGCAGGCGGCACGAGCAGTACTTC. Looking up the rest from reference TRBV5-4 and TRBJ2-7 gives the full variable domain: ETGVTQSPTHLIKTRGQQVTLRCSSQSGHNTVSWYQQALGQGPQFIFQYYREEENGRGNFPPRFSGLQFPNYSSELNVNALELDDSALYLCASSSGTTTSRRHEQYFGPGTRLTVT.

This chain links TRBV6-5 with TRBJ1-6; D ambiguous. V lost 10 bases and J 4 bases, leaving 17 bases between the germline ends. CDR3 length equals 15 residues. Germline assignment: CDR1 MNHEY and CDR2 SVGAGI. The CDR3 sequence is CATSPGPPYNSPLHF. The DNA for the CDR3 is TGTGCCACCTCGCCCGGGCCGCCGTATAATTCACCCCTCCACTTT.

This chain connects TRBV5-1 to TRBJ2-5, with D possibly matching TRBD1 (5 bases). This CDR3 region has 13 residues. The V gene lost 4 bases and the J gene lost 4 bases, with 11 bases spanning the gap. CDR1 and CDR2 from the germline V gene are SGHRS and YFSETQ. The CDR3 bases are TGCGCCAGCAGCCTCGGACACGGAGAGACCCAGTACTTC. This gives the protein CASSLGHGETQYF.

The J gene is TRBJ2-5, the V gene TRBV18; D is uncertain. The CDR3 is 12 residues long. Per germline, CDR1 KGHSH and CDR2 LQKENI. The V gene lost 2 bases and the J gene lost 1 base, with 2 bases spanning the gap. CDR3 DNA: TGTGCCAGCTCACCAGGCCAAGAGACCCAGTACTTC. Its protein is CASSPGQETQYF.

This chain links TRBV5-4 with TRBJ1-6; TRBD1 matches at 8 bases. V shed 0 bases and J 9 bases; nucleotides not matched to a gene: 8. Germline values: CDR1 SGHNT, CDR2 YYREEE (reference sequence). The CDR3 contains 16 residues. The CDR3 bases are TGTGCCAGCAGCTTGGATGTCAACAGGGGGATTTCACCCCTCCACTTT. Its translation: CASSLDVNRGISPLHF. Using reference TRBV5-4 and TRBJ1-6 for the parts outside the CDR3, the full variable domain is ETGVTQSPTHLIKTRGQQVTLRCSSQSGHNTVSWYQQALGQGPQFIFQYYREEENGRGNFPPRFSGLQFPNYSSELNVNALELDDSALYLCASSLDVNRGISPLHFGNGTRLTVT.

This chain uses TRBV15 with TRBJ1-2; D unresolved. This CDR3 spans 13 amino acids. CDR1 and CDR2 from the germline V gene are LNHNV and YYDKDF (reference sequence). V was cut by 1 base and J by 2 bases, with 5 bases left in between. CDR3 coding DNA: TGTGCCACCAGCAGAGCTCTAAACTATGGCTACACCTTC. Translating gives CATSRALNYGYTF.

The chain recombines TRBV19 with TRBJ2-5; D is undetermined. The germline gives CDR1 LNHDA, CDR2 SQIVND (reference sequence). This CDR3 contains 14 residues. Deletions cut 3 bases from V and 2 bases from J, with 10 bases between. CDR3: CASSMGWQQETQYF. CDR3 in DNA: TGTGCCAGTAGTATGGGATGGCAGCAAGAGACCCAGTACTTC.

The V and J genes are TRBV9 and TRBJ2-5; the D gene is possibly TRBD2 (5 bases). CDR3 size: 14 residues. Trimming removed 0 bases from V and 5 bases from J, with 11 bases in between. Germline-derived CDR1 and CDR2 are SGDLS and YYNGEE. Here the CDR3 reads CASSVDTRRETQYF. As DNA, the CDR3 is TGTGCCAGCAGCGTAGATACTAGGAGGGAGACCCAGTACTTC.

V is TRBV27 and J is TRBJ1-2; unclear D gene. The V end lost 5 bases, the J end lost 8 bases, and 30 bases lay between the germline ends. CDR3 length: 18 amino acids. Germline V CDR1 and CDR2: MNHEY, SMNVEV (reference sequence). The CDR3 spells CASSLIPPGGVGLKGYTF. For the CDR3, the DNA is TGTGCCAGCAGTCTTATTCCTCCTGGTGGCGTCGGGCTTAAAGGCTACACCTTC.

This chain links TRBV5-1 with TRBJ1-2; D possibly corresponds to TRBD1 (5 bases). Trimming left V 2 bases short and J 7 bases short, with 12 bases between. The CDR3 totals 13 residues. Germline V lookup: CDR1 SGHRS, CDR2 YFSETQ. In nucleotides, the CDR3 is TGCGCCAGCAGCTTAGAGGAAAGGGGTGGCTACACCTTC. Translated, it gives CASSLEERGGYTF. Full variable domain (outside the CDR3, taken from reference TRBV5-1 and TRBJ1-2): KAGVTQTPRYLIKTRGQQVTLSCSPISGHRSVSWYQQTPGQGLQFLFEYFSETQRNKGNFPGRFSGRQFSNSRSEMNVSTLELGDSALYLCASSLEERGGYTFGSGTRLTVV.

The rearrangement links TRBV5-4 to TRBJ1-5; D remains unclear. Germline CDR1 SGHNT, CDR2 YYREEE (reference sequence). The germline V and J ends were trimmed by 0 bases and 3 bases, with 7 bases remaining between them. The CDR3 contains 14 residues. The CDR3 is CASSLEGNNQPQHF. CDR3 DNA sequence: TGTGCCAGCAGCTTGGAGGGTAACAATCAGCCCCAGCATTTT.

The genes are TRBV10-3 and TRBJ2-5; D gene ambiguous. Trimming left V 3 bases short and J 1 base short, with 12 bases between. The germline V gene has CDR1 ENHRY and CDR2 SYGVKD. CDR3 length equals 15 residues. The CDR3 reads CAISDSSGSQETQYF. DNA for the CDR3: TGTGCCATCAGTGATAGTTCCGGCAGCCAAGAGACCCAGTACTTC.

The V gene is TRBV25-1, the J gene TRBJ1-1; the D gene is possibly TRBD1 (6 bases). The V gene lost 5 bases and the J gene lost 3 bases, with 16 bases spanning the gap. CDR3 length: 15 residues. Germline V CDR1 and CDR2: MGHDK, SYGVNS. CDR3 in DNA: TGTGCCAGCAGTACCTCAGGGGCGGGGGACACTGAAGCTTTCTTT. Protein product: CASSTSGAGDTEAFF.

This clone was observed a single time. The chain links TRBV10-3 to TRBJ2-3; TRBD2 is a possible D gene (6 bases). Trimming pared 4 bases from V and 2 bases from J, leaving 16 bases between. The CDR3 consists of 16 residues. Germline assignment: CDR1 ENHRY and CDR2 SYGVKD. CDR3 region: CAISGLGRGDTDTQYF. CDR3 bases: TGTGCCATCAGTGGGCTGGGGCGGGGCGACACAGATACGCAGTATTTT.

The chain combines TRBV30 with TRBJ2-3, with 10 bases aligning to TRBD1. In germline, CDR1 is GTSNPN, CDR2 SVGIG (reference sequence). The CDR3 runs to 13 residues. With V trimmed by 2 bases and J by 7 bases, 3 bases remained unmatched. The CDR3 DNA follows: TGTGCCTGGAGTTGGGACAGGGGAAATACGCAGTATTTT. This codes for CAWSWDRGNTQYF.

J is TRBJ1-3 and V is TRBV5-1; 7 nucleotides agree with TRBD1. Germline CDR1 reads SGHRS; CDR2 reads YFSETQ. Germline trimming cut 0 bases from V and 3 bases from J; bases unmatched to any gene: 12. The CDR3 length is 18 residues. The DNA for the CDR3 is TGCGCCAGCAGCTTGGAGGGCCGACAGGGACTGAGTGGAAACACCATATATTTT. Its translation: CASSLEGRQGLSGNTIYF.

This clone was counted a few times. The chain has TRBV11-1 and TRBJ1-2, with TRBD1 identical over 8 bases. CDR1 and CDR2 (germline): SGHAT, FQDESV (reference sequence). The V segment lost 4 bases and the J segment 7 bases; nucleotides outside the gene matches: 2. This CDR3 spans 12 amino acids. The CDR3 here is CASSSGGGGYTF. The CDR3 region has the DNA TGTGCCAGCAGCTCAGGGGGCGGTGGCTACACCTTC.

The chain carries TRBV5-6 and TRBJ1-1; the D is unclear. The CDR3 spans 14 residues. Germline-derived CDR1 and CDR2 are SGHDT and YYEEEE. Trimming cost V 1 base and J 0 bases, with 7 bases left between them. The CDR3 DNA reads TGTGCCAGCAGCTTGACGGGGTTGAACACTGAAGCTTTCTTT. Amino acid sequence: CASSLTGLNTEAFF.